The 18 T cell receptor beta chains presented below share a single source sample, sequenced in a study of neurological immune-mediated disorders. TCRdb ran MiXCR on the 5' RACE reads and lists one entry per CDR3 protein. The table lists roughly 43,000 distinct CDR3 sequences, about 2% of them singletons, with around 2.2% in the top ten. Material for sequencing was PBMCs. Receptors were obtained from a woman between 40 and 50 years old with multiple sclerosis.

There are many counts of this clonotype. The chain couples TRBV4-1 to TRBJ2-7; 11 bases agree with TRBD1. From germline, CDR1 is MGHRA and CDR2 YSYEKL. The ends lost 1 base at V and 2 bases at J; junction bases unmatched: 7. This CDR3 spans 17 amino acids. CDR3 sequence (DNA): TGCGCCAGCAGCCAAGGCTTATGGGACAGGGGGACCTACGAGCAGTACTTC. Its protein product is CASSQGLWDRGTYEQYF.

This clonotype was detected many times. J is TRBJ1-1 and V is TRBV29-1, with D perhaps matching TRBD1 (5 bases). Germline CDR1 reads SQVTM; CDR2 reads ANQGSEA. The V end was cut by 5 bases, the J end by 6 bases, with 16 bases between. The CDR3 has 13 amino acids. CDR3 region: CSVNLGGDAEAFF. Here the CDR3 DNA reads TGCAGCGTTAATCTGGGGGGAGACGCTGAAGCTTTCTTT.

In its sample, this clonotype was seen many times. The V call is TRBV5-1, the J call TRBJ2-3; 14 bases are shared with TRBD2. The CDR3 runs to 17 residues. Trimming at V came to 1 base and at J to 5 bases, leaving 6 bases not matched to a gene. Germline-derived CDR1 and CDR2 are SGHRS and YFSETQ. The CDR3 loop is CASSLPGLAGDRDTQYF. The DNA for the CDR3 is TGCGCCAGCAGCTTGCCGGGACTAGCGGGGGACCGAGATACGCAGTATTTT.

This clonotype showed up many times. This chain uses TRBV5-1 with TRBJ2-3, with TRBD2 identical over 7 bases. The junction had 12 bases not matched to a gene; V was cut back by 4 bases and J by 1 base. Looked up from germline, CDR1 is SGHRS and CDR2 is YFSETQ. This CDR3 contains 17 residues. The CDR3 DNA sequence: TGCGCCAGCAGCCCCTACCCCGTCGCGGGGGGCACAGATACGCAGTATTTT. This translates into CASSPYPVAGGTDTQYF.

There are many counts of this clonotype. The chain links TRBV5-1 to TRBJ1-1, with TRBD1 matching over 7 bases. The CDR3 is made up of 14 amino acids. CDR1 is SGHRS and CDR2 is YFSETQ in the germline V gene. Losses at the gene ends were 3 bases for V and 3 bases for J; bases not matched to a gene: 5. The CDR3 is CASSSETGDTEAFF. CDR3 coding DNA: TGCGCCAGCAGCTCAGAAACAGGGGACACTGAAGCTTTCTTT.

This clonotype was counted many times. The V and J genes are TRBV5-1 and TRBJ1-2; possibly TRBD1 for D (5 bases). This CDR3 spans 17 amino acids. V was trimmed by 2 bases and J by 8 bases, leaving 25 bases between them. CDR1 and CDR2 from the germline V gene are SGHRS and YFSETQ. Written as DNA, the CDR3 is TGCGCCAGCAGCTTACCTCCGGGGCCAGTTACTGACCCGGGCTACACCTTC. Encoded protein: CASSLPPGPVTDPGYTF.

This clonotype was seen ten or more times. The chain links TRBV7-2 to TRBJ1-3; the match to TRBD1 covers 7 bases. Trimming took 5 bases from V and 10 from J; bases not matched to a gene: 5. CDR3 size: 12 residues. Germline CDR1 reads SGHTA; CDR2 reads FQGNSA. The CDR3 nucleotides are TGTGCCAGCAGCACCAGACAGGGAACCATATATTTT. Its translation is CASSTRQGTIYF.

This clonotype occurred many times. The J gene is TRBJ2-1, the V gene TRBV4-1, with 9 bases matching TRBD2. Germline V gene sequence: CDR1 MGHRA, CDR2 YSYEKL. The CDR3 consists of 17 residues. V lost 1 base, J lost 8 bases, and 12 bases stayed unmatched. The CDR3 nucleotides read TGCGCCAGCAGCCAAGTTCTACCGCGGACTAGCGACGATGAGCAGTTCTTC. The encoded protein is CASSQVLPRTSDDEQFF.

This clonotype showed up many times. The V gene is TRBV2, the J gene TRBJ2-1; perhaps TRBD1 as D (5 bases). V dropped 2 bases and J dropped 8 bases, with 7 bases sitting between them. This CDR3 comprises 12 residues. Looked up from germline, CDR1 is SNHLY and CDR2 is FYNNEI. In DNA form, the CDR3 reads TGTGCCAGCAGTGAACAGGGCTATGAGCAGTTCTTC. Protein: CASSEQGYEQFF.

Ten or more counts support this clonotype. V usage is TRBV29-1 and J usage is TRBJ2-2; 7 positions agree with TRBD2. CDR1 and CDR2 from the germline V gene are SQVTM and ANQGSEA. Germline trimming cut 3 bases from V and 4 bases from J; bases unmatched to any gene: 5. The CDR3 length is 14 residues. CDR3: CSVEAGEGTGELFF. The CDR3 DNA is TGCAGCGTTGAGGCCGGGGAGGGCACCGGGGAGCTGTTTTTT.

This clonotype has at least ten counts. The chain couples TRBV9 to TRBJ2-7; the D is unclear. This CDR3 region has 15 residues. CDR1 is SGDLS, CDR2 YYNGEE, per germline. Trimming stripped 0 bases from V and 0 bases from J, with 10 bases between. DNA for the CDR3: TGTGCCAGCAGCGTAGGCGGAATGAGCTCCTACGAGCAGTACTTC. Residues: CASSVGGMSSYEQYF.

This clonotype was seen ten or more times. The chain employs TRBV20-1 and TRBJ1-1; 8 positions match TRBD1. The CDR3 totals 18 residues. Unmatched junction bases numbered 16, after V lost 1 base and J lost 3 bases. Germline loops: CDR1 DFQATT, CDR2 SNEGSKA (reference sequence). The CDR3 loop is CSARAPHSIRQGYTEAFF. CDR3 nucleotides: TGCAGTGCTAGAGCTCCCCACTCAATTAGACAGGGGTACACTGAAGCTTTCTTT.

This clonotype has at least ten counts. The V gene is TRBV9, the J gene TRBJ1-3; D not resolved. Germline V gene lookup returns CDR1 SGDLS and CDR2 YYNGEE. V gave up 7 bases and J gave up 0 bases, with 14 bases separating them. CDR3 size: 15 residues. CDR3 in amino acids: CASAPLGFSGNTIYF. The CDR3 region has the DNA TGTGCCAGCGCCCCGCTAGGGTTCTCTGGAAACACCATATATTTT.

This clonotype showed up many times. The CDR3 sequence is CASSFSGEGDEQYF. Here the CDR3 DNA reads TGTGCCAGCAGCTTTTCGGGGGAAGGGGACGAGCAGTACTTC. The rearrangement uses TRBV5-8 and TRBJ2-7, with a weak D call TRBD2 (6 bases). This CDR3 comprises 14 residues. V lost 2 bases, J lost 5 bases, and 14 bases lay in between. Germline V CDR1 and CDR2: SGHTS, YDEGEE.

This clonotype was seen repeatedly, ten times or more. The chain recombines TRBV20-1 with TRBJ1-2; possibly TRBD1 for D (5 bases). CDR3 length: 14 residues. The germline V gene encodes CDR1 DFQATT and CDR2 SNEGSKA (reference sequence). The V end was cut by 6 bases, the J end by 4 bases, with 18 bases between. CDR3 sequence: CSAKDGFGGYGYTF. CDR3 sequence (DNA): TGCAGTGCAAAGGACGGGTTTGGGGGCTATGGCTACACCTTC.

This clonotype came up many times. The chain couples TRBV7-6 to TRBJ2-1; D remains unclear. This CDR3 has 12 residues. The germline gives CDR1 SGHVS, CDR2 FNYEAQ. V lost 2 bases, J lost 9 bases, and 8 bases lay in between. The CDR3 reads CASSLKPSEQFF. The CDR3, as DNA: TGTGCCAGCAGCTTAAAGCCATCTGAGCAGTTCTTC.

This clonotype has a count of ten or more. This chain links TRBV12-3 or TRBV12-4 with TRBJ2-7; a possible D gene is TRBD2 (5 bases). The V end was cut by 2 bases, the J end by 4 bases, with 12 bases between. CDR3 length: 14 amino acids. The CDR3 DNA reads as TGTGCCAGCAGTTTACGGGTTGGGGAGTACGAGCAGTACTTC. Protein: CASSLRVGEYEQYF.

This clonotype was recorded at least ten times. The chain employs TRBV20-1 and TRBJ1-3; possibly TRBD1 for D (5 bases). Trimming left V 5 bases short and J 6 bases short, with 11 bases between. CDR1 DFQATT and CDR2 SNEGSKA come from the germline V gene (reference sequence). The length of the CDR3 is 12 residues. CDR3 DNA sequence: TGCAGTGCTGGGGGTGGGGCAAACACCATATATTTT. Translated: CSAGGGANTIYF.